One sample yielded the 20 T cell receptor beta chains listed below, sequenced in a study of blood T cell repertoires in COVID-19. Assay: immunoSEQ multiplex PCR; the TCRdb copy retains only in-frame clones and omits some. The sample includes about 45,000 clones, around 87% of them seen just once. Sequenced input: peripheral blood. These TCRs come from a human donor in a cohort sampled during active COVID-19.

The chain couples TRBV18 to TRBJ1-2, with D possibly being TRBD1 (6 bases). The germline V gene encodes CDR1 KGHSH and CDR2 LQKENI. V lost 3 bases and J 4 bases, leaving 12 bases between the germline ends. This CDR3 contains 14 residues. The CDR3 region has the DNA TGTGCCAGCTCACCGGGACACGCGAGCTATGGCTACACCTTC. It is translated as CASSPGHASYGYTF.

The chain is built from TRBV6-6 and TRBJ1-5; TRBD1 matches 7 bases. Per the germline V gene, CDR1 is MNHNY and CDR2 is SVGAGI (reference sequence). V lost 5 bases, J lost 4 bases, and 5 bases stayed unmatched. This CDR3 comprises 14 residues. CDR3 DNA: TGTGCCAGCAGTACGGACAGGTTAAATCAGCCCCAGCATTTT. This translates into CASSTDRLNQPQHF.

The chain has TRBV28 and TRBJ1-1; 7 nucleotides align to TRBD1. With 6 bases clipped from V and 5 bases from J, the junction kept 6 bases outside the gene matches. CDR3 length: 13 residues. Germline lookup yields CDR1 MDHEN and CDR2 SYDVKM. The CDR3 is CASRHNRGTEAFF. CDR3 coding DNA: TGTGCCAGCAGACATAACAGGGGAACTGAAGCTTTCTTT.

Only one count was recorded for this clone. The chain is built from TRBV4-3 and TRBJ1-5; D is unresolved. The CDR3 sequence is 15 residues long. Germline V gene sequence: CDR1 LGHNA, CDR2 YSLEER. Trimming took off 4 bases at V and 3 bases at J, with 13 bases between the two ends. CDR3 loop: CASSRNLAVNQPQHF. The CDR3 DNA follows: TGCGCCAGCAGCCGCAACCTGGCAGTCAATCAGCCCCAGCATTTT.

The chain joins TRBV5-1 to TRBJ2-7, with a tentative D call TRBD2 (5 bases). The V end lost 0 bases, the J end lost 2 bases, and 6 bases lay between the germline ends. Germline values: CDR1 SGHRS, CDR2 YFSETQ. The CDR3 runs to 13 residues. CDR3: CASSLAGTYEQYF. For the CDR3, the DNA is TGCGCCAGCAGCTTGGCGGGGACCTACGAGCAGTACTTC.

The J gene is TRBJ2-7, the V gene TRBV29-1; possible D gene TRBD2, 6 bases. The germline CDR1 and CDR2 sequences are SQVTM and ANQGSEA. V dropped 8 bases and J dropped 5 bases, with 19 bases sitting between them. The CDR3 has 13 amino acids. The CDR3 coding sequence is TGCAGCTTCAGTAGCGGAGGGCTAAACGAGCAGTACTTC. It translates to CSFSSGGLNEQYF.

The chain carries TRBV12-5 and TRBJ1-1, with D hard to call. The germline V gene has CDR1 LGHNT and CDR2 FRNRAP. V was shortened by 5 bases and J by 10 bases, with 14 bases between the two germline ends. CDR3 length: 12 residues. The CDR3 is CASGTDRTRAFF. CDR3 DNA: TGTGCTAGTGGTACGGACCGGACTAGAGCTTTCTTT.

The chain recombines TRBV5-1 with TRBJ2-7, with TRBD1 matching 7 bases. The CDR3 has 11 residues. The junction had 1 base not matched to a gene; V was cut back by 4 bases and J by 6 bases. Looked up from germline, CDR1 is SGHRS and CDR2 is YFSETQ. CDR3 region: CASSRQGEQYF. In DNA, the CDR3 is TGCGCCAGCAGCAGACAGGGCGAGCAGTACTTC.

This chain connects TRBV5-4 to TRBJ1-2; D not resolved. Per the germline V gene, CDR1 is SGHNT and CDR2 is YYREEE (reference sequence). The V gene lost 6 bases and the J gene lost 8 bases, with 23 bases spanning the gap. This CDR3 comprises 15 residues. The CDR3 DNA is TGTGCCAGCACGCCTTATGGTGAATCCCCTAGAGGCTACACCTTC. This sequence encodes CASTPYGESPRGYTF.

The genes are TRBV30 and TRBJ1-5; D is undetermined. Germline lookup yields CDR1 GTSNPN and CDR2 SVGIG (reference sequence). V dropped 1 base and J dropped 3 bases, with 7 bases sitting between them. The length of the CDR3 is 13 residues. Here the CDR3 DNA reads TGTGCCTGGAGTGGTCAGAACAATCAGCCCCAGCATTTT. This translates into CAWSGQNNQPQHF. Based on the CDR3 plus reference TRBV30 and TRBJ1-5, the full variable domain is SQTIHQWPATLVQPVGSPLSLECTVEGTSNPNLYWYRQAAGRGLQLLFYSVGIGQISSEVPQNLSASRPQDRQFILSSKKLLLSDSGFYLCAWSGQNNQPQHFGDGTRLSIL.

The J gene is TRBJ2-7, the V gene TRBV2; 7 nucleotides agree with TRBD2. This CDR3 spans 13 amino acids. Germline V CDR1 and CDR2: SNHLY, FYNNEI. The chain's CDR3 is CAGVGGFTYEQYF. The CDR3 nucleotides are TGTGCAGGGGTGGGAGGGTTCACTTACGAGCAGTACTTC.

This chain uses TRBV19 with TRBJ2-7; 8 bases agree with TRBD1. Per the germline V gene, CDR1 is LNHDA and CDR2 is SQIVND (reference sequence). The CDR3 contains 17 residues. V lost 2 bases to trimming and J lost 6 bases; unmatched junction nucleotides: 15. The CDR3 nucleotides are TGTGCCAGTAGTATAAGATTTGGGCGGACAGGGATCACCGAGCAGTACTTC. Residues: CASSIRFGRTGITEQYF.

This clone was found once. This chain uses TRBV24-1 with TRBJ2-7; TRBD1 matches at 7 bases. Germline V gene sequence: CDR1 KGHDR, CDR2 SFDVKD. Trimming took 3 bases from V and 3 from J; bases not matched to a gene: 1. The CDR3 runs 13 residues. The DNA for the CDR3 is TGTGCCACCAGTGATGGGGACAGCTACGAGCAGTACTTC. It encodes CATSDGDSYEQYF.

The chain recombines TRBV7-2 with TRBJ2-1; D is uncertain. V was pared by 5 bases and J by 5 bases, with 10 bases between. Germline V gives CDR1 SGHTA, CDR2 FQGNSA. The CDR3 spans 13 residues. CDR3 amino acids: CASSPGSNNEQFF. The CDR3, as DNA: TGTGCCAGCAGCCCCGGTTCTAACAATGAGCAGTTCTTC.

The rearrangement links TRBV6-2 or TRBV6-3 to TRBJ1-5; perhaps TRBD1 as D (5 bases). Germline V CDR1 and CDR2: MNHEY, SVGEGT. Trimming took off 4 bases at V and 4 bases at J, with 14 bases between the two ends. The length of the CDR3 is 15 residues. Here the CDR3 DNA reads TGTGCCAGCAGTTCCACCAGGGTAGTGAATCAGCCCCAGCATTTT. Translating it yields CASSSTRVVNQPQHF.

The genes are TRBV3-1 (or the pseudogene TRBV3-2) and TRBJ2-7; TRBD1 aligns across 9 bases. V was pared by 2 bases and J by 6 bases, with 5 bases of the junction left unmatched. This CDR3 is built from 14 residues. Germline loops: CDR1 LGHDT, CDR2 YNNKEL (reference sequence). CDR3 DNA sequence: TGTGCCAGCAGCCAAACCCAGACAGGGGGCGAGCAGTACTTC. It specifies CASSQTQTGGEQYF.

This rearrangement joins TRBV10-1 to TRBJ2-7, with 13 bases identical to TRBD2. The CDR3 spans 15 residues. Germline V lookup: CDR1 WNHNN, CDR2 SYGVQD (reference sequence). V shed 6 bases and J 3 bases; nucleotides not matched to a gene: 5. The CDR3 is CASSPRTSGSYEQYF. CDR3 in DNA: TGCGCCAGCAGCCCGCGGACTAGCGGGAGCTACGAGCAGTACTTC.

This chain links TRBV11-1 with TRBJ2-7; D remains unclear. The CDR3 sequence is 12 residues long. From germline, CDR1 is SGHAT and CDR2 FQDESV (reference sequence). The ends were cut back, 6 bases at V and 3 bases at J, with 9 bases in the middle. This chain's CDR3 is CASSSGSYEQYF. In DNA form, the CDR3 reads TGTGCCAGCAGTTCCGGTAGCTACGAGCAGTACTTC. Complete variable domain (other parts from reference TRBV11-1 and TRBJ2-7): EAEVAQSPRYKITEKSQAVAFWCDPISGHATLYWYRQILGQGPELLVQFQDESVVDDSQLPKDRFSAERLKGVDSTLKIQPAELGDSAMYLCASSSGSYEQYFGPGTRLTVT.

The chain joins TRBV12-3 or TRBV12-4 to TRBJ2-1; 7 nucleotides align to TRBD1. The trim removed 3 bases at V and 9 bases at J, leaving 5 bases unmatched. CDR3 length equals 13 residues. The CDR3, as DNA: TGTGCCAGCAGTTTTATCTACAGGGGTGAGCAGTTCTTC. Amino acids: CASSFIYRGEQFF.

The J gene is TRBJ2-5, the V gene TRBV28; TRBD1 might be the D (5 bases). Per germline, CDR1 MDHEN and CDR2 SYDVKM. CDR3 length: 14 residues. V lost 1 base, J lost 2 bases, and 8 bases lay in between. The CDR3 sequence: CASSLYAGQETQYF. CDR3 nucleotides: TGTGCCAGCAGTTTATACGCAGGGCAAGAGACCCAGTACTTC.